These T cell receptor beta chains were read from a single sample in a study of shared clonotypes between healthy human individuals. This table comes from immunoSEQ multiplex PCR, and its TCRdb copy is limited to in-frame clones, with some not included. Seen here are around 700,000 clones, under 95% observed once, and the top ten hold roughly 22%. Sequencing input: naive CD8+ T cells sorted from blood. These receptors all stem from a man in his thirties or forties in good health. The conserved cysteine and the conserved F or W are not part of the CDR3 here. The D gene is left open where the match is weak.

TRBV7-9	NA	TRBJ2-7	ASEGQGTSYEQY
TRBV6-1	NA	TRBJ1-1	ASSEALARWAPAPENTEAF
TRBV5-6	NA	TRBJ2-7	ASSLTDYEQY
TRBV4-1	TRBD1	TRBJ2-5	ASSYRTGETQY
TRBV6-5	TRBD1	TRBJ2-7	ASSPGTVTYEQY
TRBV29-1	NA	TRBJ2-1	SVGGYYNEQF
TRBV5-1	NA	TRBJ2-2	ASSLVPRQSNTGELF
TRBV13	NA	TRBJ2-4	ASSLGQGRGVIQY
TRBV6-6	NA	TRBJ2-5	ASSYVARETQY
TRBV29-1	NA	TRBJ2-7	SVGGLQGYEQY
TRBV4-3	NA	TRBJ2-1	ASSHEPNEQF
TRBV28	TRBD1	TRBJ2-7	ASSLRGTGYYEQY
TRBV29-1	NA	TRBJ2-1	SVEGWVTGASRDNEQF
TRBV7-9	TRBD2	TRBJ2-7	ASSWGASGNYEQY
TRBV19	NA	TRBJ2-7	ASSIQPGQARVGGLGEAD
TRBV6-6	NA	TRBJ2-2	ASSPRGATGELF
TRBV9	NA	TRBJ1-3	ASSVEGELSGNTIY
TRBV4-1	NA	TRBJ1-1	ASSHRASRNTEAF
TRBV6-5	NA	TRBJ1-1	ASSDSLGMNTEAF
TRBV6-5	TRBD2	TRBJ2-1	ASSRSGNAYNEQF
TRBV7-9	NA	TRBJ1-3	ASSHSNIRNTIY
TRBV7-4	NA	TRBJ1-1	ASSSIRQMNTEAF
TRBV5-3	TRBD1	TRBJ1-2	APQTGQGGYGYT
TRBV29-1	NA	TRBJ1-3	SVGGGPSGNTIY
TRBV5-4	TRBD2	TRBJ2-3	ASSSFYPVAGDTDTQY
TRBV7-2	NA	TRBJ2-7	ASSFMNEQY
TRBV28	TRBD2	TRBJ2-7	ASSLLGTSYEQY